This T cell receptor beta chain was observed in a study of T-cell memory formation after mild COVID-19. General study results and limits: Pre-infection memory held some responding clones, suggesting pre-existing cross-reactive T cells responded.

A note on this clonotype: Its antigen is not identified.

TCRdb reanalysed the 5' RACE reads using MiXCR and keeps one entry per CDR3 protein. The sample holds approximately 450,000 distinct CDR3 sequences, over 15% seen once. The CDR3 extends over 19 amino acids. The ends lost 4 bases at V and 1 base at J; junction bases unmatched: 16. The J gene is TRBJ2-3, the V gene TRBV12-3 or TRBV12-4, with 8 bases matching TRBD2. What was sequenced was PBMCs or a T cell subset sorted from them (not recorded which). The clonotype was recovered from an adult woman who had mild COVID-19 (a few samples of this study predate the infection). Cell type and time point are not known. The CDR3 DNA reads TGTGCCAGCAGTTCCCCTTTGGGGCGTGAGACTAGCGGCACAGATACGCAGTATTTT. As protein: CASSSPLGRETSGTDTQYF.